What follows describes a single T cell receptor beta chain. Its antigen remains unknown. This entry belongs to a study of cytomegalovirus exposure and HLA in healthy donors. Whole-study results and caveats: HLA alleles were associated with roughly 15,000 TCR beta sequences in a later analysis at 0.05 false discovery rate. A later analysis found most CMV-associated TCR beta chains apparently HLA-restricted.

This CDR3 region has 12 residues. Germline CDR1 is KGHSY and CDR2 is FQNENV. Trimming cost V 4 bases and J 9 bases, with 12 bases left between them. Both 60 Vbeta primers and 13 Jbeta primers went into the PCR. Profiled with immunoSEQ multiplex PCR; TCRdb holds only in-frame clones, not every one. The sample contains 200,000 to 250,000 clones, 70% to 80% of which appear only once. This TCR derives from a male donor in good health and CMV-seronegative. Material for sequencing was PBMCs. V is TRBV16 and J is TRBJ1-1; D not resolved. The DNA of the CDR3 is TGTGCCAGCAGCCTGCCGGGAAGGCAAGCTTTCTTT. Translating it yields CASSLPGRQAFF.